This TCR beta chain is drawn from a study of blood T cell repertoires in COVID-19. The overall study: Samples taken during acute and convalescent COVID-19 were collected in the United States, Italy and Spain.

Germline V gene sequence: CDR1 WNHNN, CDR2 SYGVQD (reference sequence). The CDR3 contains 19 residues. Losses at the gene ends were 1 base for V and 9 bases for J; bases not matched to a gene: 20. Data came from immunoSEQ multiplex PCR; TCRdb stores just in-frame clones and leaves some out. This table holds approximately 97,000 clones, roughly 85% found once. This receptor was obtained from a man aged 50-59 years with active COVID-19. Source material: peripheral blood. The chain recombines TRBV10-1 with TRBJ2-1; 8 bases fit TRBD1. The CDR3 here is CASSEFTLWAGGYEGEQFF. The CDR3 DNA sequence: TGCGCCAGCAGTGAGTTCACCCTGTGGGCAGGGGGCTACGAGGGTGAGCAGTTCTTC.